The clone carrying this T cell receptor (beta chain) showed up just a few times. Its specificity is not known. This entry is derived from a study of CD8 T cells in ankylosing spondylitis. V lost 5 bases and J 7 bases, leaving 20 bases between the germline ends. Germline V gives CDR1 SEHNR, CDR2 FQNEAQ (reference sequence). The CDR3 runs 16 residues. General study points: A TCR beta motif of roughly 8 highly homologous variants seemed to mark ankylosing spondylitis blood. From matched ankylosing spondylitis synovial fluid, disease-linked clones were reportedly recovered at significantly enriched levels.

A quantitative 5'-RACE method, one with molecular barcodes, was used to make TCR beta libraries. TCRdb re-derived calls from the 5' RACE reads in MiXCR, one entry per CDR3 protein. The sample yields roughly 700,000 distinct CDR3 sequences, around 17% seen once. The receptor was isolated from a male donor with ankylosing spondylitis. Sequences were obtained from blood, either unsorted or a sorted T cell fraction (not recorded which). The chain combines TRBV7-9 with TRBJ2-2, with D unclear. The CDR3, as DNA: TGTGCCAGCAGCCCGAATTTGCTAGTTCGAGGCGGGGAGCTGTTTTTT. Translated: CASSPNLLVRGGELFF.